The clone carrying this T cell receptor beta chain was observed a single time. The data were obtained in a study of T cell changes during pregnancy in multiple sclerosis. TCRdb's copy holds only in-frame clones and misses some; the assay was immunoSEQ multiplex PCR. The table includes roughly 27,000 clones, roughly 92% detected once. In germline, CDR1 is MNHEY, CDR2 SMNVEV (reference sequence). CDR3 size: 14 residues. V lost 7 bases and J 7 bases, leaving 19 bases between the germline ends. The chain recombines TRBV27 with TRBJ1-2; D is undetermined. This specimen consisted of CD4+ T cells from peripheral blood mononuclear cells, obtained in the first trimester of pregnancy. The source is a female donor with multiple sclerosis, enrolled in a pregnancy study. CDR3 sequence: CASNPRAGELGYTF. CDR3 sequence (DNA): TGTGCCAGCAACCCGCGGGCAGGAGAGCTTGGCTACACCTTC.